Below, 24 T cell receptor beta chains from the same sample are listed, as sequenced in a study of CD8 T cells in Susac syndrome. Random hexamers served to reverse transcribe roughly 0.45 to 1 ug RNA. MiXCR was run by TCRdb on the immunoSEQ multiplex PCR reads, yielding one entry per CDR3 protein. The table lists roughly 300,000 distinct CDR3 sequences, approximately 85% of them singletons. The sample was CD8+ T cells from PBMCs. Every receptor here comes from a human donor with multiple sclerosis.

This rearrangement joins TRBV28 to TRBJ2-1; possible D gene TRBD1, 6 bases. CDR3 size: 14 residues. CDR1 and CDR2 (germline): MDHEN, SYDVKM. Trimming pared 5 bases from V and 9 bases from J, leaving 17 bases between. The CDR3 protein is CASSRITGNREQFF. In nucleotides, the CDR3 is TGTGCCAGCAGTCGAATAACAGGGAATCGTGAGCAGTTCTTC.

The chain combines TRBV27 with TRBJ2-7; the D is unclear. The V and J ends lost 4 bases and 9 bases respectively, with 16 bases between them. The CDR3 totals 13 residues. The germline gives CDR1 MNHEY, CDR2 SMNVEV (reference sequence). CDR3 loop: CASSYGLWFGQYF. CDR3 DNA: TGTGCCAGCAGTTATGGGCTTTGGTTTGGGCAGTACTTC.

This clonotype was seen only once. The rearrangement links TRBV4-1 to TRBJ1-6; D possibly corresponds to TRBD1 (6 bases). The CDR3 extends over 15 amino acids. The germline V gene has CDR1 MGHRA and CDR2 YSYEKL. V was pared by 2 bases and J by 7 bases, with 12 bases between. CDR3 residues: CASSQPPGANSPLHF. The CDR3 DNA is TGCGCCAGCAGCCAACCCCCGGGGGCGAATTCACCCCTCCACTTT.

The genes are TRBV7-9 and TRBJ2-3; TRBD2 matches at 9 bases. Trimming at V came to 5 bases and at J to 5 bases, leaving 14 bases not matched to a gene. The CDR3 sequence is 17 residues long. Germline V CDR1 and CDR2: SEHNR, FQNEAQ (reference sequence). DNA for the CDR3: TGTGCCAGCAGCATTGCGTCCCGACTAGCGGAACGAGATACGCAGTATTTT. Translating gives CASSIASRLAERDTQYF. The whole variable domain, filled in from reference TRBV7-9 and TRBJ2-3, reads DTGVSQNPRHKITKRGQNVTFRCDPISEHNRLYWYRQTLGQGPEFLTYFQNEAQLEKSRLLSDRFSAERPKGSFSTLEIQRTEQGDSAMYLCASSIASRLAERDTQYFGPGTRLTVL.

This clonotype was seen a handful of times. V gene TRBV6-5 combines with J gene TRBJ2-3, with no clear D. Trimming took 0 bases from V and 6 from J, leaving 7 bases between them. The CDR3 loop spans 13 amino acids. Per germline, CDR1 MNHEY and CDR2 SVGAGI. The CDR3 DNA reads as TGTGCCAGCAGTTACTCGCCAGAGGATACGCAGTATTTT. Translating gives CASSYSPEDTQYF.

The CDR3 loop reads CASSFFSELSTDTQYF. CDR3 coding DNA: TGTGCCAGCAGCTTTTTCTCTGAGCTTAGCACAGATACGCAGTATTTT. The chain recombines TRBV13 with TRBJ2-3, with D uncertain. V dropped 3 bases and J dropped 0 bases, with 13 bases sitting between them. The CDR3 length is 16 residues. The V gene's germline CDR1 is PRHDT and CDR2 FYEKMQ (reference sequence).

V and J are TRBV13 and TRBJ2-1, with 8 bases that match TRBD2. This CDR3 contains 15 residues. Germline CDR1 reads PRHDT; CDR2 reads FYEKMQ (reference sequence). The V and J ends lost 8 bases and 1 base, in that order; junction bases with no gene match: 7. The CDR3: CASGLRGGSYNEQFF. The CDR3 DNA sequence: TGTGCCAGCGGATTACGGGGGGGGTCCTACAATGAGCAGTTCTTC.

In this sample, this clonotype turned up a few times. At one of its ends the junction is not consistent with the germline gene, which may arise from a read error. CDR3 nucleotides: TGTGCCAGTAGCTCTCCGGCCGAGGGTGCCTCTGAAGCTTTCTTT. It encodes CASSSPAEGASEAFF. The chain carries TRBV13 and TRBJ1-1, with D hard to call. Germline V gene data show CDR1 as PRHDT and CDR2 as FYEKMQ (reference sequence). The CDR3 totals 15 residues.

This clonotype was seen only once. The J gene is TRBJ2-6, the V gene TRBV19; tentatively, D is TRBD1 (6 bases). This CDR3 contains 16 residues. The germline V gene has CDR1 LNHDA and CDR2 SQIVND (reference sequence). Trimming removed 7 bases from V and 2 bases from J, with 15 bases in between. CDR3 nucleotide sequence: TGTGCCAGTACCCGGAGACAGGAAACTGGGGCCAACGTCCTGACTTTC. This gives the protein CASTRRQETGANVLTF.

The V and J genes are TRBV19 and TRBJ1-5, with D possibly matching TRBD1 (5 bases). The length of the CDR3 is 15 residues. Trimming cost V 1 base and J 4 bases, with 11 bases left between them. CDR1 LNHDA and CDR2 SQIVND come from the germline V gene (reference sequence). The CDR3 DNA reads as TGTGCCAGTAGTATAGGGCAGGGAGGGAATCAGCCCCAGCATTTT. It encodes CASSIGQGGNQPQHF.

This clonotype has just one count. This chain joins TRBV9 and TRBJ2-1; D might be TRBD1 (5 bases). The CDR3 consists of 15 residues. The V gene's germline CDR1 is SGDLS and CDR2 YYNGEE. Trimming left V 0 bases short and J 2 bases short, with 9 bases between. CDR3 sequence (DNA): TGTGCCAGCAGCGTAGAGACAGCTACCTACAATGAGCAGTTCTTC. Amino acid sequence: CASSVETATYNEQFF.

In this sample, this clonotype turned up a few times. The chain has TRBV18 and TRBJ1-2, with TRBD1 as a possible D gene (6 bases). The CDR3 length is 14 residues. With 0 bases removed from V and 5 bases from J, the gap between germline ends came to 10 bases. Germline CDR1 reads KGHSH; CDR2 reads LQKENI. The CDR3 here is CASSPPDSLYGYTF. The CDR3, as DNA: TGTGCCAGCTCACCACCGGACAGCTTGTATGGCTACACCTTC.

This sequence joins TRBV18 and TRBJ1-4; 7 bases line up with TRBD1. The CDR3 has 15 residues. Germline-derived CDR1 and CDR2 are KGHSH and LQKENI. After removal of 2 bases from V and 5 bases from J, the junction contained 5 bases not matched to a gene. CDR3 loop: CASSPEGQINEKLFF. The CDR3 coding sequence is TGTGCCAGCTCACCAGAGGGACAGATAAATGAAAAACTGTTTTTT.

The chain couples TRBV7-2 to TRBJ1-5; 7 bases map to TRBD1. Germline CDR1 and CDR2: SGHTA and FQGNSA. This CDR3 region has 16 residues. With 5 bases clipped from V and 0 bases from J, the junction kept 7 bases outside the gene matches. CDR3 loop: CASSPTTGDSNQPQHF. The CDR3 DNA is TGTGCCAGCAGCCCCACTACAGGGGATAGCAATCAGCCCCAGCATTTT.

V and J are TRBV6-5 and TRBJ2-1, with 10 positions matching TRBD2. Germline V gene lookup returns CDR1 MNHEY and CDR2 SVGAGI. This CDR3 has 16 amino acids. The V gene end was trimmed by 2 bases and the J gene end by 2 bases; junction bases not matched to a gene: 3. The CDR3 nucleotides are TGTGCCAGCAGTTACATGGGACTAGCGACCTACAATGAGCAGTTCTTC. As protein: CASSYMGLATYNEQFF.

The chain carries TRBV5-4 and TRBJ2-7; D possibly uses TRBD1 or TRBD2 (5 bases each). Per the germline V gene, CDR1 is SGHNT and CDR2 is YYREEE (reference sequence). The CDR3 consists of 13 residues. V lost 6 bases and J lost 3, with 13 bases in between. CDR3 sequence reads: CASNEGDGYEQYF. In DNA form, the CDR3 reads TGTGCCAGCAATGAAGGGGACGGCTACGAGCAGTACTTC. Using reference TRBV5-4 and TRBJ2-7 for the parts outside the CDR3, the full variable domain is ETGVTQSPTHLIKTRGQQVTLRCSSQSGHNTVSWYQQALGQGPQFIFQYYREEENGRGNFPPRFSGLQFPNYSSELNVNALELDDSALYLCASNEGDGYEQYFGPGTRLTVT.

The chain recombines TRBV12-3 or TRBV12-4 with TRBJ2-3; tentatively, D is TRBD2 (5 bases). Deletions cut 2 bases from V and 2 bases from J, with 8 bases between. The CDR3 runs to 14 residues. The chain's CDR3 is CASSLTGYTDTQYF. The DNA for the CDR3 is TGTGCCAGCAGTTTAACGGGGTACACAGATACGCAGTATTTT.

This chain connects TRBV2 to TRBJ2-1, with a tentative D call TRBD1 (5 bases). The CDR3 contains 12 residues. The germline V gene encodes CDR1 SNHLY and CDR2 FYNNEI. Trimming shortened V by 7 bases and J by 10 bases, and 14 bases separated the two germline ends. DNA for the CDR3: TGTGCCAGCATAAGGACAACAAAAGAGCAGTTCTTC. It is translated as CASIRTTKEQFF. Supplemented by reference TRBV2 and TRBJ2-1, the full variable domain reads EPEVTQTPSHQVTQMGQEVILRCVPISNHLYFYWYRQILGQKVEFLVSFYNNEISEKSEIFDDQFSVERPDGSNFTLKIRSTKLEDSAMYFCASIRTTKEQFFGPGTRLTVL.

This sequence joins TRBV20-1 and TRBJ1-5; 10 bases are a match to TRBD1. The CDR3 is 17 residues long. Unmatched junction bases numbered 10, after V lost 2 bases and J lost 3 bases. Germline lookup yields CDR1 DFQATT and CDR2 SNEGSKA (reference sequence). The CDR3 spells CSARSGRDRGYNQPQHF. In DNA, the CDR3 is TGCAGTGCTAGATCGGGGCGGGACAGGGGATACAATCAGCCCCAGCATTTT.

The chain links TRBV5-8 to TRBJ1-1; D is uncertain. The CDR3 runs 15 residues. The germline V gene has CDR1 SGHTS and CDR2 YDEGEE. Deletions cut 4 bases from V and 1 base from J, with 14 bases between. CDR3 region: CASSPTIMRNTEAFF. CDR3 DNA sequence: TGTGCCAGCAGCCCAACCATCATGAGGAACACTGAAGCTTTCTTT.

The CDR3 DNA is TGTGCCAGCAGTTCGGCTAGCGGGAGGAAGGATACGCAGTATTTT. This translates into CASSSASGRKDTQYF. The genes are TRBV27 and TRBJ2-3, with 11 nucleotides matching TRBD2. Germline V gene sequence: CDR1 MNHEY, CDR2 SMNVEV (reference sequence). The ends lost 4 bases at V and 6 bases at J; junction bases unmatched: 6. The CDR3 spans 15 residues.

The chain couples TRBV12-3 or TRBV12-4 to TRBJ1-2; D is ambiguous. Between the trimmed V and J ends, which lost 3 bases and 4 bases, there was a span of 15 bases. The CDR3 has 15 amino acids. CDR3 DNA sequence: TGTGCCAGCAGTTTTCCAGGACCCAGGCCCTATGGCTACACCTTC. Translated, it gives CASSFPGPRPYGYTF.

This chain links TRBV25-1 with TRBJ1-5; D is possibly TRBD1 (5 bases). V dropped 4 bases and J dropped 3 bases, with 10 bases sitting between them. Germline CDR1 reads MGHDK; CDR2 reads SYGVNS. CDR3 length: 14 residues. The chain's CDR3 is CASSAGTYNQPQHF. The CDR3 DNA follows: TGTGCCAGCAGTGCGGGGACTTACAATCAGCCCCAGCATTTT.

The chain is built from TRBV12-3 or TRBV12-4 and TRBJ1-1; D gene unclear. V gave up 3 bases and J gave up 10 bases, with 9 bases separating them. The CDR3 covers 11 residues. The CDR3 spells CASSFGIRAFF. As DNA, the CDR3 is TGTGCCAGCAGTTTCGGTATAAGAGCTTTCTTT.